This T cell receptor beta chain was observed in a study of blood T cell repertoires in COVID-19. Seattle patients were enrolled during active infection and followed longitudinally. The CDR3 has 12 amino acids. Trimming stripped 2 bases from V and 6 bases from J, with 7 bases between. Germline CDR1 is KGHSH and CDR2 is LQKENI. Method: immunoSEQ multiplex PCR; TCRdb's copy keeps in-frame clones and lacks some. The sample includes hundreds of thousands of clones, 80% to 90% of them seen just once. The TCR was taken from a woman between 45 and 60 years old with COVID-19, enrolled during active disease. Sequenced sample: peripheral blood. The chain links TRBV18 to TRBJ1-1; no definite D call. The CDR3, as DNA: TGTGCCAGCTCACCATACAGAGCTGAAGCTTTCTTT. Amino acids: CASSPYRAEAFF.